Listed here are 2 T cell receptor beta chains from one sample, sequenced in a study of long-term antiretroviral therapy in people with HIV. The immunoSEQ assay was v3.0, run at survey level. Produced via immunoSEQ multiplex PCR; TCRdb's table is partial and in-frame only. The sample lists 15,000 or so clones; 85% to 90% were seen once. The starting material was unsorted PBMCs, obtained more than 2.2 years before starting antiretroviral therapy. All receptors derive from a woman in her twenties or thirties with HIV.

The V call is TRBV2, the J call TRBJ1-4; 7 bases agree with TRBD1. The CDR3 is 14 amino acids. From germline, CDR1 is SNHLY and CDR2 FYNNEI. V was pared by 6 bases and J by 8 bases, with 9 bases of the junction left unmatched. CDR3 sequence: CASSFRGLVEKLFF. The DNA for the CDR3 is TGTGCCAGCAGCTTCAGGGGGTTGGTCGAAAAACTGTTTTTT.

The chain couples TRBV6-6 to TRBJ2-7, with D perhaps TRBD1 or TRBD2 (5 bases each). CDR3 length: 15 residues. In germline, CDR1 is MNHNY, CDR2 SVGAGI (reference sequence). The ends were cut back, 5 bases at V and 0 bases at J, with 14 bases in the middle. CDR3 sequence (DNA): TGTGCCAGCAGTCCAAGAGGGACCCTCTCCTACGAGCAGTACTTC. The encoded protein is CASSPRGTLSYEQYF.